Listed here are 6 T cell receptor beta chains from one sample, sequenced in a study of blood T cells in healthy people across ages. Primers used in a second PCR of about 7 to 11 cycles were a sample-barcoded 5' primer and a J-beta primer mix. Each CDR3 protein is one row after TCRdb ran MiXCR on the 5' RACE reads. The table has 650,000 to 900,000 distinct CDR3 sequences, around 68% seen once. The specimen sequenced was blood. All receptors derive from a young man in good health.

The chain combines TRBV9 with TRBJ2-1; TRBD2 matches 10 bases. The CDR3 has 15 amino acids. CDR1 is SGDLS and CDR2 is YYNGEE in the germline V gene. V lost 3 bases, J lost 7 bases, and 7 bases stayed unmatched. As DNA, the CDR3 is TGTGCCAGCAGCGCCGGACTAGCGGAGACGAATGAGCAGTTCTTC. It yields the protein CASSAGLAETNEQFF.

The CDR3 protein is CASSFHREGEKLFF. For the CDR3, the DNA is TGTGCCAGCAGTTTCCACAGGGAGGGCGAAAAACTGTTTTTT. The chain joins TRBV28 to TRBJ1-4; TRBD1 is a possible D gene (6 bases). The ends were cut back, 3 bases at V and 8 bases at J, with 13 bases in the middle. The CDR3 consists of 14 residues. The V gene's germline CDR1 is MDHEN and CDR2 SYDVKM.

The genes are TRBV29-1 and TRBJ1-2; D remains ambiguous. CDR3 length equals 14 residues. Germline CDR1 SQVTM, CDR2 ANQGSEA. The ends were cut back, 1 base at V and 1 base at J, with 10 bases in the middle. The CDR3 nucleotides are TGCAGCGTTGAAGGGGCAGGCCTTAACTATGGCTACACCTTC. Its translation is CSVEGAGLNYGYTF.

The rearrangement uses TRBV4-3 and TRBJ2-7, with D perhaps TRBD2 (7 bases). The V end was cut by 5 bases, the J end by 1 base, with 18 bases between. The germline V gene has CDR1 LGHNA and CDR2 YSLEER. The CDR3 has 16 amino acids. CDR3 amino acids: CASSKGEGGGSYEQYF. Written as DNA, the CDR3 is TGCGCCAGCAGCAAGGGGGAAGGCGGGGGATCCTACGAGCAGTACTTC.

The chain links TRBV15 to TRBJ2-1; the D is unclear. The CDR3 is made up of 14 amino acids. Trimming removed 1 base from V and 8 bases from J, with 12 bases in between. Germline lookup yields CDR1 LNHNV and CDR2 YYDKDF (reference sequence). The CDR3 spells CATSRVGWADEQFF. In DNA, the CDR3 is TGTGCCACCAGCAGAGTAGGATGGGCCGATGAGCAGTTCTTC.

This chain connects TRBV27 to TRBJ2-1; D remains ambiguous. This CDR3 has 15 residues. The V end lost 1 base, the J end lost 6 bases, and 13 bases lay between the germline ends. Per germline, CDR1 MNHEY and CDR2 SMNVEV (reference sequence). CDR3 sequence reads: CASSLFKGRTNEQFF. The CDR3 nucleotides read TGTGCCAGCAGTTTATTCAAAGGACGGACCAATGAGCAGTTCTTC.